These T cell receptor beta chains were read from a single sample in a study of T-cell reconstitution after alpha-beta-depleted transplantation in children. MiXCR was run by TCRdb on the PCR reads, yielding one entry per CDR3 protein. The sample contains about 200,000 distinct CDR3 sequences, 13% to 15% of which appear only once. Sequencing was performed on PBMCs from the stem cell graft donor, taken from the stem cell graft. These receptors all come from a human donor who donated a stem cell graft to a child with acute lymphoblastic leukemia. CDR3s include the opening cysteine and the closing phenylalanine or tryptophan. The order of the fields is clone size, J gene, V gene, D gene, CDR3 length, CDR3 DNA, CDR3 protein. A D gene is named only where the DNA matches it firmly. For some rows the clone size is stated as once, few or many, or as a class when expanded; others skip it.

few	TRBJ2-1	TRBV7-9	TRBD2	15	TGTGCCAGCACACCCGGGACTAGCGGGTACAATGAGCAGTTCTTC	CASTPGTSGYNEQFF
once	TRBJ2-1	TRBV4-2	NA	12	TGTGCCAGCAGCCAAGCCTACAATGTGCAGTTCTTC	CASSQAYNVQFF
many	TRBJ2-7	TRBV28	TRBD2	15	TGTGCCAGCAGCAGACTAGCGGGAGCCTCCTACGAGCAGTACTTC	CASSRLAGASYEQYF
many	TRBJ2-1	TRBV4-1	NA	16	TGCGCCAGCAGCCAAGATTGGGCAGGGACCTACAATGAGCAGTTCTTC	CASSQDWAGTYNEQFF
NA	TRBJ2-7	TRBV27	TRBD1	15	TGTGCCAGCAGTCCTGGACAGGGGGGAGCCTACGAGCAGTACTTC	CASSPGQGGAYEQYF
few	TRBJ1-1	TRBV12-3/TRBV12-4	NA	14	TGTGCCAGCAGATGGAAGACAGGGAACACTGAAGCTTTCTTT	CASRWKTGNTEAFF
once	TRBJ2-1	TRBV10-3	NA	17	TGTGCCATCAGTGAGGCTTTCACCGGGACCTCCTACAATGAGCAGTTCTTC	CAISEAFTGTSYNEQFF
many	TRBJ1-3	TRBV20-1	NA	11	TGCAGTGCCGGGAAGGGAAACACCATATATTTT	CSAGKGNTIYF
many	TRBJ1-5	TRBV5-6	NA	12	TGTGCCAGCGACCAGGGACCTCAGCCCCAGCATTTT	CASDQGPQPQHF
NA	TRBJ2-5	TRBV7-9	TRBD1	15	TGTGCCAGCAGCTTAGAGGGACAGGGGAGAGAGACCCAGTACTTC	CASSLEGQGRETQYF
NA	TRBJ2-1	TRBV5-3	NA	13	TGTGCCAGCTCCTTTTACTCCTACAATGAGCAGTTCTTC	CASSFYSYNEQFF
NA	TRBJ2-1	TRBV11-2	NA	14	TGTGCCAGCCGGAGCGAGGCGTCCTACAATGAGCAGTTCTTC	CASRSEASYNEQFF
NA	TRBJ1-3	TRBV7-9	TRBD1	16	TGTGCCAGCAGCTGGTTAGACAGGGTGACTGGAAACACCATATATTTT	CASSWLDRVTGNTIYF
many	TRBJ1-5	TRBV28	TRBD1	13	TGTGCCAGCACCACAGGGGGAAGTCAGCCCCAGCATTTT	CASTTGGSQPQHF
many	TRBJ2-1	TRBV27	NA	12	TGTGCCAGCAGCGGCTCCTACAATGAGCAGTTCTTC	CASSGSYNEQFF
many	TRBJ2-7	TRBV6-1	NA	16	TGTGCCAGCAGAATAGGGGCAGCGGGTTCAATCTACGAGCAGTACTTC	CASRIGAAGSIYEQYF
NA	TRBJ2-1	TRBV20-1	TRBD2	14	TGCAGTGCTTTGGGACTAGTCCCCCACAATGAGCAGTTCTTC	CSALGLVPHNEQFF
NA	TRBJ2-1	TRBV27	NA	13	TGTGCCAGCAGTTTAGGGACGCACAATGAGCAGTTCTTC	CASSLGTHNEQFF
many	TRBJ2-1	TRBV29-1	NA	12	TGCAGCGTTAGAAGGGACTGGGGTGAGCAGTTCTTC	CSVRRDWGEQFF
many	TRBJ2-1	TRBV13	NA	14	TGTGCCAGCAGCCCCTCCTTGAGCGCCCGGCAGCAGTTCTTC	CASSPSLSARQQFF
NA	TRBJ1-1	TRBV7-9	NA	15	TGTGCCAGCAGCTTAGCGGGGGGCCTAGGCGCTGAAGCTTTCTTT	CASSLAGGLGAEAFF
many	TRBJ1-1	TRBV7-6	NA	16	TGTGCCAGCAGCTTAGGGGAGGCACCACTTCACACTGAAGCTTTCTTT	CASSLGEAPLHTEAFF
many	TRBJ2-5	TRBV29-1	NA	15	TGCAGCGTTGGGGTAACTAGTGAGTCCCAAGAGACCCAGTACTTC	CSVGVTSESQETQYF
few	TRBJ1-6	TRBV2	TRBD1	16	TGTGCCAGCAGTGAAGACAGGGGGTGGAGTAATTCACCCCTCCACTTT	CASSEDRGWSNSPLHF
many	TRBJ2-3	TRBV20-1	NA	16	TGCAGTGCTAGAGACATCCGGACAGTCGGCACAGATACGCAGTATTTT	CSARDIRTVGTDTQYF